The sequence of this T cell receptor (beta chain) was determined in a study of cytomegalovirus exposure and HLA in healthy donors. Notes on the study in general: An analysis was carried out later, and it reportedly showed fewer N-insertions in an Asian-associated ancestry cluster than the roughly 700-donor mean. An analysis done earlier found most TCR beta V segments productive about 87% or about 30% of the time.

Each donor was nominally healthy when sampled (though unrecorded immune exposures were likely). With respect to this clone: What it recognizes is unknown.

Germline-derived CDR1 and CDR2 are SEHNR and FQNEAQ (reference sequence). The CDR3 has 12 amino acids. V lost 11 bases, J lost 7 bases, and 17 bases lay in between. Primers: 60 Vbeta forward and 13 Jbeta reverse. TCRdb keeps only in-frame clones here, not all; method: immunoSEQ multiplex PCR. The table has roughly 110,000 clones, around 80% seen once. The TCR sequence derives from a man in his forties or fifties in good health and CMV-seronegative. This chain connects TRBV7-9 to TRBJ2-5, with a weak D call TRBD1 (6 bases). The specimen was PBMCs. This CDR3 reads CAGQTGRGTQYF. CDR3 coding DNA: TGTGCCGGACAAACAGGGCGAGGGACCCAGTACTTC. Full variable domain (remainder filled in from reference TRBV7-9 and TRBJ2-5): DTGVSQNPRHKITKRGQNVTFRCDPISEHNRLYWYRQTLGQGPEFLTYFQNEAQLEKSRLLSDRFSAERPKGSFSTLEIQRTEQGDSAMYLCAGQTGRGTQYFGPGTRLLVL.